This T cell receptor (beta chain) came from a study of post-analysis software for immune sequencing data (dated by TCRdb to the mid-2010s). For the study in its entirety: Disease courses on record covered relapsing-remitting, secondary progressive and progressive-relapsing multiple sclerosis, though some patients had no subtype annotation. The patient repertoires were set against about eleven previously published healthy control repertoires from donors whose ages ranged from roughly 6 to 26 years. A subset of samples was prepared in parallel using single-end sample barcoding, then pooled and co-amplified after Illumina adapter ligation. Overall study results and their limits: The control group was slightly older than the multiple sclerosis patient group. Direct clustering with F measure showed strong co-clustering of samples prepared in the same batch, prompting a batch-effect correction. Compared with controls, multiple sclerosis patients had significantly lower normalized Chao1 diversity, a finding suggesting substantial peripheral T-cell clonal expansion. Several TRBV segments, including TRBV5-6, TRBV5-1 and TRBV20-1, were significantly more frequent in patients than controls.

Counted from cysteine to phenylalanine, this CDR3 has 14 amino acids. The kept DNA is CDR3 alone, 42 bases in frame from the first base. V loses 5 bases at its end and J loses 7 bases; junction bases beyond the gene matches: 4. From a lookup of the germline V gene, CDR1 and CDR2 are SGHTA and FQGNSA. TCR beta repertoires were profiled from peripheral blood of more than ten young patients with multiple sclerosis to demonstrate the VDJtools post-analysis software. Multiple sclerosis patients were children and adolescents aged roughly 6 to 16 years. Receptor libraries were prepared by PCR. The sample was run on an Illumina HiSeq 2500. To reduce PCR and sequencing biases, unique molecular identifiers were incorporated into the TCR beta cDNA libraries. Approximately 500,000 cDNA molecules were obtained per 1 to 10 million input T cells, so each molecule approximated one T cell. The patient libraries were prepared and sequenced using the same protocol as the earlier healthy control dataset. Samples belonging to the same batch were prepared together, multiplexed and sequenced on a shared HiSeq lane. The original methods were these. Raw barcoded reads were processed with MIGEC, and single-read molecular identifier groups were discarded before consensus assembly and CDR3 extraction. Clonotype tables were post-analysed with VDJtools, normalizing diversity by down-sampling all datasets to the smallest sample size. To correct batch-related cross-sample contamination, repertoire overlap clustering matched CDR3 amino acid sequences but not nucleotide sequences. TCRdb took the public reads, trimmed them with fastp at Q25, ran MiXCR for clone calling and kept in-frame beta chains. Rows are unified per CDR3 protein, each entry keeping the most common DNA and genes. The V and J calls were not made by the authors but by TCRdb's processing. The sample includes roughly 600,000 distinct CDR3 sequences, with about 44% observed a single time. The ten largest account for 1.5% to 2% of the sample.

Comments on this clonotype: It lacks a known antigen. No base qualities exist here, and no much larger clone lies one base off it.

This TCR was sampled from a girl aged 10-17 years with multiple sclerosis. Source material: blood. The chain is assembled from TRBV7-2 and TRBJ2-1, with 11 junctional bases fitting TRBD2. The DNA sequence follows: TGTGCCAGCAGCGTGGGACTAGCGGTGAATGAGCAGTTCTTC. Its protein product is CASSVGLAVNEQFF.